The T cell receptor (beta chain) under discussion was sequenced for a study of cytomegalovirus exposure and HLA in healthy donors. Study background: Later analysis reported that the approximately 110 validation repertoires shared the platform of the roughly 710 first-cohort repertoires.

Germline-derived CDR1 and CDR2 are SNHLY and FYNNEI. The CDR3 extends over 15 amino acids. Deletions cut 7 bases from V and 9 bases from J, with 22 bases between. Sequenced by immunoSEQ multiplex PCR; TCRdb stores in-frame clones only, minus some. The top ten hold 0.83% of the sample, which has about 360,000 clones, 86% seen once. Material: PBMCs. The clonotype comes from a woman aged 18-35 years in good health and CMV-seronegative. The chain couples TRBV2 to TRBJ2-1, with D possibly TRBD2 on 5 matching bases. The CDR3 DNA is TGTGCCAGCACCGAGGTCGACGTACTAGTCACTGAGCAGTTCTTC. Translation gives CASTEVDVLVTEQFF.